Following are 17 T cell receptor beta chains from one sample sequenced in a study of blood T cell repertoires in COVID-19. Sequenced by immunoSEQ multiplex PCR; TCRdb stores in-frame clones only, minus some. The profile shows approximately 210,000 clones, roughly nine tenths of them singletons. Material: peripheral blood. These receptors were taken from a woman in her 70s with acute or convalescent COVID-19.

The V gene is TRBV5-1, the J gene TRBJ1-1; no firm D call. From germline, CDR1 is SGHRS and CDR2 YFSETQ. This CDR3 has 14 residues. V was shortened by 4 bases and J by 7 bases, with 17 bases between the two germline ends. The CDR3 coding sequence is TGCGCCAGCAGCCTTGGAAGTCCATGGAGTGAAGCTTTCTTT. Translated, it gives CASSLGSPWSEAFF.

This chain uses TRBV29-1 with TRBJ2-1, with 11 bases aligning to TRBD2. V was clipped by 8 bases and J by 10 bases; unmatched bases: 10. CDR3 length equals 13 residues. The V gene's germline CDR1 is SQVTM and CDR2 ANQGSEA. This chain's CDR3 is CSIGLAGPGEQFF. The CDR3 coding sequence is TGCAGCATCGGACTAGCGGGCCCGGGGGAGCAGTTCTTC.

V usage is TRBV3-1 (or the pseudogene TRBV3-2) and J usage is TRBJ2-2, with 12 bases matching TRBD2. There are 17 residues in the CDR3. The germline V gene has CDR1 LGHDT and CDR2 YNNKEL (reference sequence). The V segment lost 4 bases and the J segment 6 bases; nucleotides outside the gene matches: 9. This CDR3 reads CASSPTLLAGGSGELFF. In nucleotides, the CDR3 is TGTGCCAGCAGCCCGACCCTACTAGCGGGAGGATCCGGGGAGCTGTTTTTT.

The CDR3 loop reads CASSSGQSYEQYF. For the CDR3, the DNA is TGTGCCAGCAGCTCCGGTCAAAGTTACGAGCAGTACTTC. J is TRBJ2-7 and V is TRBV9; D is undetermined. Looked up from germline, CDR1 is SGDLS and CDR2 is YYNGEE. Trimming cost V 4 bases and J 4 bases, with 12 bases left between them. CDR3 length equals 13 residues.

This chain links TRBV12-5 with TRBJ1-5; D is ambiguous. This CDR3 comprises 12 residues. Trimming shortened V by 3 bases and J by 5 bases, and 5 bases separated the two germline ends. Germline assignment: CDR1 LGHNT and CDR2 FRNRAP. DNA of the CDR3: TGTGCTAGTGGTTTCGCGGATCAGCCCCAGCATTTT. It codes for CASGFADQPQHF. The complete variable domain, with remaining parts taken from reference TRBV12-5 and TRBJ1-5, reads DARVTQTPRHKVTEMGQEVTMRCQPILGHNTVFWYRQTMMQGLELLAYFRNRAPLDDSGMPKDRFSAEMPDATLATLKIQPSEPRDSAVYFCASGFADQPQHFGDGTRLSIL.

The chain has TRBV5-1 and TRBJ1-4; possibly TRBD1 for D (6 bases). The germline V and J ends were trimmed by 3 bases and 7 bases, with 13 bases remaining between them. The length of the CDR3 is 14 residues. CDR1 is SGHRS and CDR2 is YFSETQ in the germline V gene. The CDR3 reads CASSSTTGAEKLFF. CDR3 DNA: TGCGCCAGCAGCTCCACGACAGGAGCTGAAAAACTGTTTTTT.

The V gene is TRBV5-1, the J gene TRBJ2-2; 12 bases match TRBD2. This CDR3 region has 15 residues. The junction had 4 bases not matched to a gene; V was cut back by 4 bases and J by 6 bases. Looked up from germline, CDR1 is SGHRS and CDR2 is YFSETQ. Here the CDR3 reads CASSAASGGAGELFF. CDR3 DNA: TGCGCCAGCAGCGCCGCTAGCGGGGGGGCCGGGGAGCTGTTTTTT.

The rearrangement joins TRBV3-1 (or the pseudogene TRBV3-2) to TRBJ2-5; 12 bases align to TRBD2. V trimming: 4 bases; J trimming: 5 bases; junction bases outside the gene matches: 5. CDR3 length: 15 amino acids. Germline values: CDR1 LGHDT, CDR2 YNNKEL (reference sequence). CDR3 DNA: TGTGCCAGCAGCCGAAGACTAGCGGGAGTGGAGACCCAGTACTTC. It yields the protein CASSRRLAGVETQYF.

The CDR3, as DNA: TGTGCCAGCAGTTCCGGGACTAGCGGGAGGAGGGGTGAGCAGTTCTTC. Amino acid sequence: CASSSGTSGRRGEQFF. V is TRBV28 and J is TRBJ2-1; 15 bases map to TRBD2. The length of the CDR3 is 16 residues. The ends lost 4 bases at V and 9 bases at J; junction bases unmatched: 7. Germline V gene sequence: CDR1 MDHEN, CDR2 SYDVKM.

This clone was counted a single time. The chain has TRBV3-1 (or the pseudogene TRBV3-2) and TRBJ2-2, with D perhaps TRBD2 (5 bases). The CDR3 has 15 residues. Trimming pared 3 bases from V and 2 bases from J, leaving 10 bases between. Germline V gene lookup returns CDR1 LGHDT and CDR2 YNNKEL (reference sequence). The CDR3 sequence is CASSHRTRNTGELFF. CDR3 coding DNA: TGTGCCAGCAGCCATCGGACTCGAAACACCGGGGAGCTGTTTTTT.

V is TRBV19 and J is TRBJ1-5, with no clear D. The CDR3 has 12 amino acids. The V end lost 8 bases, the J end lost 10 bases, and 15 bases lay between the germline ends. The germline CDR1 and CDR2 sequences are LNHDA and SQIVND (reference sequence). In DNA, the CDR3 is TGTGCCAGTTCAAGTAGCGGTCAACCCCAGCATTTT. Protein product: CASSSSGQPQHF.

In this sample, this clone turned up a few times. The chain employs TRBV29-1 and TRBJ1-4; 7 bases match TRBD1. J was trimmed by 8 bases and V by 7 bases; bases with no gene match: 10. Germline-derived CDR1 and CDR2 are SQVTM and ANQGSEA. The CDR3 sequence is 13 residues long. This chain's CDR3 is CSATTGVREKLFF. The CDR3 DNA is TGCAGCGCCACTACAGGGGTGCGGGAAAAACTGTTTTTT.

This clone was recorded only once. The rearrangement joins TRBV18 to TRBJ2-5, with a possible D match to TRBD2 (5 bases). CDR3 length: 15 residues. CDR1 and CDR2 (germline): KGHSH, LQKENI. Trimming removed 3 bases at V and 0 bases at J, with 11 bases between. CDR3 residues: CASSPFRRYQETQYF. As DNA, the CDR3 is TGTGCCAGCTCACCCTTTCGGAGGTACCAAGAGACCCAGTACTTC.

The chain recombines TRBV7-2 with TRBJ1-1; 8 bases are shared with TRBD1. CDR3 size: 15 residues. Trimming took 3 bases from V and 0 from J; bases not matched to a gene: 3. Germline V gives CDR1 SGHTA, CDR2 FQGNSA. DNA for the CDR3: TGTGCCAGCAGCTTCGCGACAGGGGTGAACACTGAAGCTTTCTTT. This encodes CASSFATGVNTEAFF.

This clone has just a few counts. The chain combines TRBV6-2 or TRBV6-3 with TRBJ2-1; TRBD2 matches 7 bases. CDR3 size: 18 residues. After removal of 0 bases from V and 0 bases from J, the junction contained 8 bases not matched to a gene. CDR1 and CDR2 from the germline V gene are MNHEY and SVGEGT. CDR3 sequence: CASSYSRGRENSYNEQFF. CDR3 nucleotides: TGTGCCAGCAGTTACTCGAGAGGGAGGGAGAACTCCTACAATGAGCAGTTCTTC.

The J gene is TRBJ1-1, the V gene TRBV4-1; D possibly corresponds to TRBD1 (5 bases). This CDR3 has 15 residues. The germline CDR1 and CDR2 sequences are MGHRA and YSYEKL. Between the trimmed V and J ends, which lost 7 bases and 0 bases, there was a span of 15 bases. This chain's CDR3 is CASNPGGALNTEAFF. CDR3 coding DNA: TGCGCCAGCAACCCCGGGGGAGCCTTGAACACTGAAGCTTTCTTT.

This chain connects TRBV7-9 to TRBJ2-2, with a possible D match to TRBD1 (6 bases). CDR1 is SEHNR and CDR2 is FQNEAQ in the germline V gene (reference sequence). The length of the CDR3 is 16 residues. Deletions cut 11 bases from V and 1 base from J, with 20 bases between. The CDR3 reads CAPWEQGLKNTGELFF. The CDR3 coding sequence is TGTGCCCCGTGGGAACAGGGTTTGAAGAACACCGGGGAGCTGTTTTTT.